This TCR beta chain came from a study of control samples from healthy donors and cancer patients. Germline assignment: CDR1 SGHRS and CDR2 YFSETQ. V lost 0 bases, J lost 4 bases, and 13 bases lay in between. The length of the CDR3 is 16 residues. Method: immunoSEQ multiplex PCR; TCRdb's copy keeps in-frame clones and lacks some. The sample shows about 83,000 clones, roughly nine tenths of them seen only once. Sequences were obtained from blood. This sequence was found in a man aged 50-60 years in good health. This rearrangement joins TRBV5-1 to TRBJ2-2; either TRBD1 or TRBD2 may fit D (6 bases each). The CDR3 sequence is CASSLVVGGRTGELFF. In DNA form, the CDR3 reads TGCGCCAGCAGCTTGGTGGTTGGGGGGCGCACCGGGGAGCTGTTTTTT.